The 11 T cell receptor beta chains below all came from one sample that was sequenced in a study of T cell changes during pregnancy in multiple sclerosis. Generated by immunoSEQ multiplex PCR, the TCRdb table keeps only in-frame clones and is missing some. The table includes roughly 45,000 clones, 75% to 95% detected once. The source was CD8+ T cells from peripheral blood mononuclear cells, collected after pregnancy. Receptors were obtained from a female donor with multiple sclerosis, enrolled in a pregnancy study.

The rearrangement joins TRBV11-2 to TRBJ2-5, with 7 positions matching TRBD2. Per germline, CDR1 SGHAT and CDR2 FQNNGV. V gave up 5 bases and J gave up 5 bases; unmatched junction bases: 8. The CDR3 runs 14 residues. The CDR3 region is CASSGEGGRETQYF. The DNA of the CDR3 is TGTGCCAGCAGCGGGGAGGGAGGGAGGGAGACCCAGTACTTC.

The chain is built from TRBV19 and TRBJ2-3, with D possibly matching TRBD1 (5 bases). The germline CDR1 and CDR2 sequences are LNHDA and SQIVND (reference sequence). The CDR3 is made up of 12 amino acids. V lost 5 bases and J lost 4, with 7 bases in between. The CDR3 reads CASSWGADTQYF. CDR3 in DNA: TGTGCCAGTAGTTGGGGCGCAGATACGCAGTATTTT.

The chain carries TRBV19 and TRBJ2-5; TRBD2 matches at 11 bases. Germline V lookup: CDR1 LNHDA, CDR2 SQIVND (reference sequence). This CDR3 is built from 16 residues. V lost 7 bases, J lost 1 base, and 8 bases stayed unmatched. CDR3 DNA: TGTGCCAGTAATCCGACTAGCGGGAAATCCCAAGAGACCCAGTACTTC. This translates into CASNPTSGKSQETQYF.

This sequence joins TRBV2 and TRBJ2-3; 9 bases are shared with TRBD2. In germline, CDR1 is SNHLY, CDR2 FYNNEI. V lost 8 bases, J lost 6 bases, and 9 bases stayed unmatched. The CDR3 contains 14 residues. The chain's CDR3 is CASVRGGGADTQYF. The CDR3 DNA is TGTGCCAGCGTCCGGGGCGGGGGGGCGGATACGCAGTATTTT.

This clone rates as medium-sized. This rearrangement joins TRBV30 to TRBJ1-1; D perhaps matches TRBD1 (5 bases). CDR3 size: 13 residues. V lost 1 base, J lost 4 bases, and 10 bases lay in between. Germline CDR1 reads GTSNPN; CDR2 reads SVGIG (reference sequence). In DNA form, the CDR3 reads TGTGCCTGGAGTGGGGGGGTAGGCACTGAAGCTTTCTTT. It specifies CAWSGGVGTEAFF.

The V call is TRBV6-5, the J call TRBJ1-2; a possible D gene is TRBD1 (6 bases). Trimming took off 4 bases at V and 8 bases at J, with 14 bases between the two ends. The germline V gene has CDR1 MNHEY and CDR2 SVGAGI. This CDR3 has 13 residues. The CDR3 sequence is CASSFGGAQGYTF. The DNA for the CDR3 is TGTGCCAGCAGTTTTGGGGGGGCGCAGGGCTACACCTTC.

The rearrangement links TRBV30 to TRBJ2-7; D uncertain. CDR1 GTSNPN and CDR2 SVGIG come from the germline V gene (reference sequence). The CDR3 is 12 amino acids. Trimming took off 2 bases at V and 7 bases at J, with 12 bases between the two ends. CDR3 nucleotides: TGTGCCTGGAGTAGCGTCAAGGCAGAGCAGTACTTC. This translates into CAWSSVKAEQYF.

V and J are TRBV19 and TRBJ1-5; 8 bases are shared with TRBD1. J was trimmed by 1 base and V by 8 bases; bases with no gene match: 7. The germline V gene encodes CDR1 LNHDA and CDR2 SQIVND (reference sequence). The CDR3 is made up of 15 amino acids. The chain's CDR3 is CASSGTGVSNQPQHF. The CDR3 bases are TGTGCCAGTTCCGGGACAGGCGTCAGCAATCAGCCCCAGCATTTT.

This clone was seen a single time. The chain recombines TRBV5-4 with TRBJ1-3, with D tentatively TRBD1 (6 bases). Germline CDR1 is SGHNT and CDR2 is YYREEE (reference sequence). V shed 4 bases and J shed 11 bases, with 25 bases lying between them. This CDR3 comprises 16 residues. In nucleotides, the CDR3 is TGTGCCAGCAGCGCCCACGAGGGGAGGGGGAGATGGTCCATATATTTT. It is translated as CASSAHEGRGRWSIYF.

CDR3 DNA sequence: TGCAGCGGTACCGGGACAGGGGTTTTAAGTGAGCAGTTCTTC. It is translated as CSGTGTGVLSEQFF. The rearrangement joins TRBV29-1 to TRBJ2-1; 10 positions match TRBD1. Germline V lookup: CDR1 SQVTM, CDR2 ANQGSEA. J gave up 9 bases and V 7 bases, and 12 bases lay outside the gene matches. This CDR3 contains 14 residues.

The V and J genes are TRBV27 and TRBJ2-3; TRBD1 agrees at 7 bases. Germline V lookup: CDR1 MNHEY, CDR2 SMNVEV (reference sequence). The CDR3 loop spans 14 amino acids. After removal of 7 bases from V and 4 bases from J, the junction contained 8 bases not matched to a gene. The CDR3: CASNHGTVPDTQYF. The CDR3 DNA is TGTGCCAGCAACCACGGGACAGTCCCAGATACGCAGTATTTT.